This TCR beta chain was captured in a study of blood T cell repertoires in COVID-19. Study at large: There were acute and convalescent COVID-19 samples, and they came from the United States, Italy and Spain. From T cells, B-cell-depleted T cells, or PBMCs came the material, which was cDNA or gDNA.

The protocol was immunoSEQ multiplex PCR, while the TCRdb copy is restricted to in-frame clones and leaves out a portion. The sample carries roughly 260,000 clones, about nine tenths recorded once. Patients of the Seattle cohort, enrolled during active infection, were followed longitudinally. Germline V gene sequence: CDR1 SGDLS, CDR2 YYNGEE. The ends were cut back, 0 bases at V and 5 bases at J, with 14 bases in the middle. The CDR3 is made up of 16 amino acids. The source of this sequence is a young adult with COVID-19, enrolled during active disease. The sequenced sample consisted of peripheral blood. The rearrangement links TRBV9 to TRBJ2-2; tentative D call: TRBD1 (5 bases). CDR3 nucleotide sequence: TGTGCCAGCAGCGTAGGAGGAACACAGGTGACCGGGGAGCTGTTTTTT. Its translation: CASSVGGTQVTGELFF. Full variable domain (rest looked up from reference TRBV9 and TRBJ2-2): DSGVTQTPKHLITATGQRVTLRCSPRSGDLSVYWYQQSLDQGLQFLIQYYNGEERAKGNILERFSAQQFPDLHSELNLSSLELGDSALYFCASSVGGTQVTGELFFGEGSRLTVL.